One sample yielded the 29 T cell receptor beta chains listed below, sequenced in a study of blood T cell repertoires in COVID-19. Some clones are missing from TCRdb's copy, which holds only in-frame ones; the method was immunoSEQ multiplex PCR. The sample yields approximately 140,000 clones, about 87% seen once. Sequencing was performed on peripheral blood. These receptors all come from a human donor with COVID-19, enrolled during active disease. The donor label of this sample is uncertain.

This clone was detected only once. This rearrangement joins TRBV18 to TRBJ1-4; 10 bases fit TRBD1. Germline values: CDR1 KGHSH, CDR2 LQKENI. V was clipped by 5 bases and J by 0 bases; unmatched bases: 6. CDR3 length: 17 amino acids. The CDR3 reads CASSSGQGLATNEKLFF. CDR3 in DNA: TGTGCCAGCTCATCGGGACAGGGGCTAGCAACTAATGAAAAACTGTTTTTT.

CDR3 residues: CATSPGQGANYGYTF. The CDR3 nucleotides are TGTGCCACCTCCCCCGGACAGGGAGCTAACTATGGCTACACCTTC. This rearrangement joins TRBV24-1 to TRBJ1-2; 8 nucleotides agree with TRBD1. With V trimmed by 9 bases and J by 0 bases, 8 bases remained unmatched. The germline gives CDR1 KGHDR, CDR2 SFDVKD. CDR3 length: 15 residues.

The chain joins TRBV3-1 (or the pseudogene TRBV3-2) to TRBJ2-7; TRBD2 matches 10 bases. Losses at the gene ends were 1 base for V and 3 bases for J; bases not matched to a gene: 3. Per germline, CDR1 LGHDT and CDR2 YNNKEL (reference sequence). CDR3 size: 15 residues. The CDR3 is CASSQGPSGSYEQYF. The CDR3 bases are TGTGCCAGCAGCCAAGGTCCTAGCGGGAGCTACGAGCAGTACTTC.

V is TRBV6-6 and J is TRBJ2-7; TRBD1 agrees at 10 bases. The CDR3 length is 16 residues. CDR1 and CDR2 (germline): MNHNY, SVGAGI (reference sequence). After removal of 2 bases from V and 5 bases from J, the junction contained 9 bases not matched to a gene. CDR3 sequence reads: CASSYGAGTGEHEQYF. DNA of the CDR3: TGTGCCAGCAGTTACGGAGCCGGGACAGGGGAGCACGAGCAGTACTTC.

The V call is TRBV11-3, the J call TRBJ2-3, with TRBD2 identical over 8 bases. This CDR3 is 19 amino acids long. Germline V CDR1 and CDR2: SGHNT, YENEEA. The ends lost 1 base at V and 4 bases at J; junction bases unmatched: 16. As DNA, the CDR3 is TGTGCCAGCAGCTTAGGGGTTCTGTTAAGCGGGAGTGGAGCAGATACGCAGTATTTT. It codes for CASSLGVLLSGSGADTQYF.

The chain has TRBV18 and TRBJ1-2; 9 nucleotides align to TRBD1. This CDR3 contains 13 residues. V shed 5 bases and J 8 bases; nucleotides not matched to a gene: 6. Germline lookup yields CDR1 KGHSH and CDR2 LQKENI. The CDR3 spells CASSSGTGTGYTF. Written as DNA, the CDR3 is TGTGCCAGCTCATCCGGGACAGGGACCGGCTACACCTTC.

This clone turned up a few times. The CDR3 coding sequence is TGTGCCATCGGGACTAGCGGGGGGGGTTTCAATGAGCAGTTCTTC. Its translation: CAIGTSGGGFNEQFF. The chain links TRBV10-3 to TRBJ2-1; the match to TRBD2 covers 16 bases. Germline CDR1 and CDR2: ENHRY and SYGVKD. The CDR3 covers 15 residues. The junction had 4 bases not matched to a gene; V was cut back by 8 bases and J by 6 bases.

This clone showed up just once. The chain is built from TRBV10-2 and TRBJ2-7, with 8 bases fitting TRBD1. Germline assignment: CDR1 WSHSY and CDR2 SAAADI. The CDR3 is 11 residues long. V lost 11 bases to trimming and J lost 6 bases; unmatched junction nucleotides: 6. The CDR3 loop is CASSGGGEQYF. CDR3 coding DNA: TGCGCCTCCTCAGGGGGCGGCGAGCAGTACTTC.

This sequence joins TRBV3-1 (or the pseudogene TRBV3-2) and TRBJ2-1; D call uncertain. Trimming cost V 0 bases and J 9 bases, with 9 bases left between them. Germline assignment: CDR1 LGHDT and CDR2 YNNKEL (reference sequence). The CDR3 loop spans 13 amino acids. As DNA, the CDR3 is TGTGCCAGCAGCCAAGACCTCGAGGCTGAGCAGTTCTTC. This sequence encodes CASSQDLEAEQFF.

The J gene is TRBJ2-3, the V gene TRBV24-1; 9 bases align to TRBD1. The CDR3 consists of 16 residues. Trimming at V came to 0 bases and at J to 3 bases, leaving 3 bases not matched to a gene. Germline values: CDR1 KGHDR, CDR2 SFDVKD. CDR3 sequence: CATSDLHGQGTDTQYF. DNA of the CDR3: TGTGCCACCAGTGATTTGCATGGACAGGGGACAGATACGCAGTATTTT.

The chain has TRBV3-1 (or the pseudogene TRBV3-2) and TRBJ1-2; D is unclear. CDR3 length: 15 amino acids. CDR1 LGHDT and CDR2 YNNKEL come from the germline V gene (reference sequence). Between the trimmed V and J ends, which lost 0 bases and 0 bases, there was a span of 8 bases. DNA of the CDR3: TGTGCCAGCAGCCAAGAGACTTCTTCTAACTATGGCTACACCTTC. This encodes CASSQETSSNYGYTF.

The chain combines TRBV19 with TRBJ2-1; perhaps TRBD2 as D (6 bases). CDR1 is LNHDA, CDR2 SQIVND, per germline (reference sequence). Trimming left V 9 bases short and J 4 bases short, with 7 bases between. CDR3 length equals 11 residues. The CDR3, as DNA: TGTGCCAGCGGGAGATACAATGAGCAGTTCTTC. As protein: CASGRYNEQFF.

The rearrangement links TRBV29-1 to TRBJ1-4, with TRBD1 as a possible D gene (5 bases). The V gene's germline CDR1 is SQVTM and CDR2 ANQGSEA. V lost 7 bases, J lost 7 bases, and 13 bases lay in between. This CDR3 region has 12 residues. CDR3 coding DNA: TGCAGCGGGCAGGGAATGGGTGAAAAACTGTTTTTT. Protein: CSGQGMGEKLFF. Full variable domain (remainder filled in from reference TRBV29-1 and TRBJ1-4): SAVISQKPSRDICQRGTSLTIQCQVDSQVTMMFWYRQQPGQSLTLIATANQGSEATYESGFVIDKFPISRPNLTFSTLTVSNMSPEDSSIYLCSGQGMGEKLFFGSGTQLSVL.

The chain is built from TRBV4-1 and TRBJ1-4; 9 nucleotides line up with TRBD1. CDR3 length: 16 residues. Germline V gene lookup returns CDR1 MGHRA and CDR2 YSYEKL. V gave up 1 base and J gave up 7 bases; unmatched junction bases: 7. The CDR3 nucleotides are TGCGCCAGCAGCCAAGGCGGGACAGGGATAGGTGAAAAACTGTTTTTT. It encodes CASSQGGTGIGEKLFF.

The rearrangement links TRBV12-5 to TRBJ1-4; tentatively, D is TRBD1 (5 bases). This CDR3 has 12 amino acids. Germline CDR1 reads LGHNT; CDR2 reads FRNRAP. The V gene lost 2 bases and the J gene lost 13 bases, with 11 bases spanning the gap. In nucleotides, the CDR3 is TGTGCTAGTGGTTTGACGGGGGATAGACTGTTTTTT. Its translation: CASGLTGDRLFF.

The chain combines TRBV19 with TRBJ1-6; D possibly corresponds to TRBD1 (5 bases). The germline V and J ends were trimmed by 4 bases and 7 bases, with 11 bases remaining between them. The CDR3 consists of 14 residues. Germline V gene data show CDR1 as LNHDA and CDR2 as SQIVND (reference sequence). The chain's CDR3 is CASSRTGGNSPLHF. CDR3 bases: TGTGCCAGTAGTAGGACGGGGGGGAATTCACCCCTCCACTTT.

This CDR3 reads CASSLRGQGVGSPLHF. The CDR3 region has the DNA TGTGCCAGCAGCTTAAGGGGGCAGGGGGTAGGGTCACCCCTCCACTTT. This sequence joins TRBV7-3 and TRBJ1-6, with TRBD1 matching over 7 bases. The ends lost 1 base at V and 10 bases at J; junction bases unmatched: 10. The CDR3 consists of 16 residues. Per the germline V gene, CDR1 is SGHTA and CDR2 is FQGTGA. The variable domain in full, with the rest retrieved from reference TRBV7-3 and TRBJ1-6, is GAGVSQTPSNKVTEKGKYVELRCDPISGHTALYWYRQSLGQGPEFLIYFQGTGAADDSGLPNDRFFAVRPEGSVSTLKIQRTERGDSAVYLCASSLRGQGVGSPLHFGNGTRLTVT.

The CDR3 is CASSIERSSGANVLTF. CDR3 DNA sequence: TGTGCCAGTAGTATAGAAAGGAGCTCTGGGGCCAACGTCCTGACTTTC. This rearrangement joins TRBV19 to TRBJ2-6, with D unclear. The CDR3 consists of 16 residues. Trimming left V 0 bases short and J 0 bases short, with 6 bases between. Germline CDR1 and CDR2: LNHDA and SQIVND (reference sequence).

The V call is TRBV7-2, the J call TRBJ2-3; D possibly corresponds to TRBD1 (5 bases). V shed 1 base and J shed 4 bases, with 9 bases lying between them. This CDR3 is 14 amino acids long. Germline V CDR1 and CDR2: SGHTA, FQGNSA. The CDR3 reads CASSLVDSSDTQYF. For the CDR3, the DNA is TGTGCCAGCAGCTTAGTAGACAGTTCAGATACGCAGTATTTT.

This rearrangement joins TRBV28 to TRBJ2-7; TRBD1 matches 8 bases. Germline V gene lookup returns CDR1 MDHEN and CDR2 SYDVKM. CDR3 length: 15 amino acids. The ends lost 6 bases at V and 4 bases at J; junction bases unmatched: 11. The CDR3 DNA follows: TGTGCCAGCAGGTCTACGGGACAGGCCCTATACGAGCAGTACTTC. Translated: CASRSTGQALYEQYF.

The gene calls are TRBV27 and TRBJ1-5, with a weak D call TRBD1 (6 bases). CDR1 MNHEY and CDR2 SMNVEV come from the germline V gene (reference sequence). The CDR3 consists of 18 residues. Trimming cost V 4 bases and J 0 bases, with 19 bases left between them. The CDR3 loop is CASSSVYRVQHSNQPQHF. The CDR3 DNA reads as TGTGCCAGCAGTTCCGTATACAGGGTACAGCATAGCAATCAGCCCCAGCATTTT.

This chain connects TRBV29-1 to TRBJ1-2; a possible D gene is TRBD1 (6 bases). The CDR3 spans 13 residues. The V and J ends lost 6 bases and 3 bases respectively, with 14 bases between them. Per the germline V gene, CDR1 is SQVTM and CDR2 is ANQGSEA. CDR3 residues: CSVSYRVDYGYTF. The CDR3 nucleotides read TGCAGCGTCTCATACAGGGTGGACTATGGCTACACCTTC.

This sequence joins TRBV6-4 and TRBJ2-2; 7 positions match TRBD2. The CDR3 extends over 17 amino acids. CDR1 and CDR2 (germline): MRHNA, SNTAGT. The junction had 16 bases not matched to a gene; V was cut back by 6 bases and J by 6 bases. CDR3 in amino acids: CASRPPGRAAQSGELFF. For the CDR3, the DNA is TGTGCCAGCAGACCCCCGGGGAGGGCGGCCCAGTCCGGGGAGCTGTTTTTT.

This clone was counted only a few times. V usage is TRBV9 and J usage is TRBJ1-3; D ambiguous. Trimming pared 0 bases from V and 9 bases from J, leaving 13 bases between. Per germline, CDR1 SGDLS and CDR2 YYNGEE. This CDR3 has 14 amino acids. The CDR3 nucleotides are TGTGCCAGCAGCGTAGTTGCCGGCGGTGGCACCATATATTTT. Its translation: CASSVVAGGGTIYF.

This rearrangement joins TRBV5-1 to TRBJ2-2; a possible D gene is TRBD1 (6 bases). Germline CDR1 SGHRS, CDR2 YFSETQ. V was cut by 1 base and J by 3 bases, with 10 bases left in between. The CDR3 is made up of 15 amino acids. CDR3 sequence reads: CASSLTGLDTGELFF. Written as DNA, the CDR3 is TGCGCCAGCAGCTTGACAGGGCTAGACACCGGGGAGCTGTTTTTT. Together with reference TRBV5-1 and TRBJ2-2, the CDR3 gives the full variable domain: KAGVTQTPRYLIKTRGQQVTLSCSPISGHRSVSWYQQTPGQGLQFLFEYFSETQRNKGNFPGRFSGRQFSNSRSEMNVSTLELGDSALYLCASSLTGLDTGELFFGEGSRLTVL.

V and J are TRBV10-2 and TRBJ1-6, with 7 bases aligning to TRBD1. In germline, CDR1 is WSHSY, CDR2 SAAADI. V was pared by 6 bases and J by 6 bases, with 8 bases of the junction left unmatched. The length of the CDR3 is 15 residues. The CDR3 here is CASRGDREPNSPLHF. The CDR3 region has the DNA TGCGCCAGCAGAGGGGACAGAGAACCTAATTCACCCCTCCACTTT.

The DNA of the CDR3 is TGTGCCAGCAGCTTTTTTGATCCTCTATTTTCCTACGAGCAGTACTTC. Translation: CASSFFDPLFSYEQYF. The chain links TRBV7-2 to TRBJ2-7; D gene unclear. CDR3 length: 16 amino acids. Germline loops: CDR1 SGHTA, CDR2 FQGNSA. Trimming cost V 3 bases and J 1 base, with 16 bases left between them. The full variable domain, rest sourced from reference TRBV7-2 and TRBJ2-7, is GAGVSQSPSNKVTEKGKDVELRCDPISGHTALYWYRQSLGQGLEFLIYFQGNSAPDKSGLPSDRFSAERTGGSVSTLTIQRTQQEDSAVYLCASSFFDPLFSYEQYFGPGTRLTVT.

The chain links TRBV11-2 to TRBJ2-7; 10 bases are shared with TRBD1. V lost 0 bases and J lost 0; bases outside the gene matches: 5. This CDR3 has 17 residues. CDR1 and CDR2 from the germline V gene are SGHAT and FQNNGV. CDR3 nucleotide sequence: TGTGCCAGCAGCTTAGATGGGGGACAGGGGTACTCCTACGAGCAGTACTTC. Encoded protein: CASSLDGGQGYSYEQYF.

The sample holds a few counts of this clone. The genes are TRBV20-1 and TRBJ2-7; D may be TRBD1 (5 bases). V was shortened by 5 bases and J by 6 bases, with 11 bases between the two germline ends. CDR1 is DFQATT, CDR2 SNEGSKA, per germline (reference sequence). The CDR3 sequence is 11 residues long. The CDR3 DNA sequence: TGCAGTGCTCAGGGAAGGGGCGAGCAGTACTTC. This codes for CSAQGRGEQYF.